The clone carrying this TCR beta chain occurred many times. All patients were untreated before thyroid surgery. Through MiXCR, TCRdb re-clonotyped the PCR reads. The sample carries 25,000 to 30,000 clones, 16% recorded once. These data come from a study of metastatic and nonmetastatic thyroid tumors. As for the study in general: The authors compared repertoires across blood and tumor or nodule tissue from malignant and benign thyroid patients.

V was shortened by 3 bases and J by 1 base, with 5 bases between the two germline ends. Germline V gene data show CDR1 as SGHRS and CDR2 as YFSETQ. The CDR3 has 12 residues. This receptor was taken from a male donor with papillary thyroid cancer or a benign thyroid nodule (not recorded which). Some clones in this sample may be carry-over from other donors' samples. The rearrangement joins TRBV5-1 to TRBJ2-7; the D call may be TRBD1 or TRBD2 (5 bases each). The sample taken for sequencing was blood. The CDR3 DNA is TGCGCCAGCAGCTGGGGGTCCTACGAGCAGTACTTC. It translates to CASSWGSYEQYF.